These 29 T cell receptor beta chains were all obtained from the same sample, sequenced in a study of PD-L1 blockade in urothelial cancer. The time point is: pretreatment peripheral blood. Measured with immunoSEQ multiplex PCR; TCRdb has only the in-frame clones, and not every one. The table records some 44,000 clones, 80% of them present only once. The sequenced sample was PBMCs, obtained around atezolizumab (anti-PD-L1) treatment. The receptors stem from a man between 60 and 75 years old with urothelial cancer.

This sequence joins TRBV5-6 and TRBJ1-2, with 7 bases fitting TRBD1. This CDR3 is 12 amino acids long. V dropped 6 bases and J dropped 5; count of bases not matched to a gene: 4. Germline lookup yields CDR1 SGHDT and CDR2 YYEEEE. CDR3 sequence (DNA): TGTGCCAGCATCCGACAGGGATATGGCTACACCTTC. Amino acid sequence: CASIRQGYGYTF.

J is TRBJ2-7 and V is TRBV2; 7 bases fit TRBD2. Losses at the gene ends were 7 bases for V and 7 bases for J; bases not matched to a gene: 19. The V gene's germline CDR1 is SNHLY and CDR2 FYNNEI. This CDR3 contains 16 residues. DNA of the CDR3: TGTGCCAGCACTCAGTATTCCGGGACTACCTTCTTTGAGCAGTACTTC. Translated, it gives CASTQYSGTTFFEQYF.

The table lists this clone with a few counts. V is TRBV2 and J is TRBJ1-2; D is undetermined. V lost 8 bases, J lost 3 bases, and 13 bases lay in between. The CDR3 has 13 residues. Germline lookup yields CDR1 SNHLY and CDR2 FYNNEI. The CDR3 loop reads CASLRVRDYGYTF. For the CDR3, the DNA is TGTGCCAGCCTAAGGGTGAGGGACTATGGCTACACCTTC.

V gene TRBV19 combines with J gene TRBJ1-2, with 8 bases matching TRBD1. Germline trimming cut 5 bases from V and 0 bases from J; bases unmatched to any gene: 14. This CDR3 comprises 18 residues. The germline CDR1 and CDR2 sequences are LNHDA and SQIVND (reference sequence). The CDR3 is CASSAPGQDLLANYGYTF. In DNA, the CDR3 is TGTGCCAGTAGTGCCCCGGGACAGGACTTACTAGCTAACTATGGCTACACCTTC.

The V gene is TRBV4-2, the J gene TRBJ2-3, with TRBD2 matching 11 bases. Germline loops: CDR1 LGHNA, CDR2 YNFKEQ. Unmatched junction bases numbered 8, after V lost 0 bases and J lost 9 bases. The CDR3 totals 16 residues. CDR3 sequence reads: CASSQDGLAGGATQYF. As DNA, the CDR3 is TGTGCCAGCAGCCAAGATGGGCTAGCGGGGGGCGCAACGCAGTATTTT.

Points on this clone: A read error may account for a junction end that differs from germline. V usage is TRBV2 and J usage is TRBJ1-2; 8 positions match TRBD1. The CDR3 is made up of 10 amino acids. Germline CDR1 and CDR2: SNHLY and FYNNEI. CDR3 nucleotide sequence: TGTGCCAGCAGCGAGGGACAGGACAGCTTC. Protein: CASSEGQDSF.

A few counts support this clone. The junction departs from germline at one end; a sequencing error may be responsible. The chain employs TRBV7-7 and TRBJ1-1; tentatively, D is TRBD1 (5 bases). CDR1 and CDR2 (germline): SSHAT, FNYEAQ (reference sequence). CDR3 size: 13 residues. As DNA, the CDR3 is TGTGCTAGCAGCTTAGGACAGAACACTGAAGCTTTCTTT. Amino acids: CASSLGQNTEAFF.

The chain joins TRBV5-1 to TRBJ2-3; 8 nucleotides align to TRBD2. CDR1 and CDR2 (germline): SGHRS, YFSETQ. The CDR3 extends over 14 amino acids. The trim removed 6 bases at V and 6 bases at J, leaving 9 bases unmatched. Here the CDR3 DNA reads TGCGCCAGCATGATAGCGGGGACAAGGGATACGCAGTATTTT. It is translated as CASMIAGTRDTQYF.

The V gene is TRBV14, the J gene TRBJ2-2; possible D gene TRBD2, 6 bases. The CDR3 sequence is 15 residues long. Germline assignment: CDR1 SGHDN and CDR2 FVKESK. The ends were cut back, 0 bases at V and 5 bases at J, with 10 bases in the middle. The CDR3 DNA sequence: TGTGCCAGCAGCCAAGACTTCGGGGGAACCGGGGAGCTGTTTTTT. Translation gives CASSQDFGGTGELFF.

In DNA form, the CDR3 reads TGTGCCAGCGGGACAGGGATTAGAGGTAGCGGGAGGGCCGGGAGCACAGATACGCAGTATTTT. Residues: CASGTGIRGSGRAGSTDTQYF. The chain recombines TRBV28 with TRBJ2-3, with 11 bases lining up with TRBD2. Germline values: CDR1 MDHEN, CDR2 SYDVKM. Trimming cost V 8 bases and J 0 bases; bases outside gene matches: 22. CDR3 size: 21 residues. The variable domain in full, completed from reference TRBV28 and TRBJ2-3, reads DVKVTQSSRYLVKRTGEKVFLECVQDMDHENMFWYRQDPGLGLRLIYFSYDVKMKEKGDIPEGYSVSREKKERFSLILESASTNQTSMYLCASGTGIRGSGRAGSTDTQYFGPGTRLTVL.

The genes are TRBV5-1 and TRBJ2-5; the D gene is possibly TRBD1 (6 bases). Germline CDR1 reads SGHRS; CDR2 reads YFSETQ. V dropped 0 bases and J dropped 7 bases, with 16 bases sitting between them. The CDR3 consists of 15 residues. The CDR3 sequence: CASSLAGQTWGTQYF. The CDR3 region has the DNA TGCGCCAGCAGCTTGGCCGGACAGACTTGGGGGACCCAGTACTTC.

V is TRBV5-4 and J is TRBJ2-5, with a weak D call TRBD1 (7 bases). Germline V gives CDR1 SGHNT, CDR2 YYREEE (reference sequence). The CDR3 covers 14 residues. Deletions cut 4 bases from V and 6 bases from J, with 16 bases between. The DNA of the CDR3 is TGTGCCAGCAGCCTGGAGGGGGCCGTGAAGACCCAGTACTTC. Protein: CASSLEGAVKTQYF.

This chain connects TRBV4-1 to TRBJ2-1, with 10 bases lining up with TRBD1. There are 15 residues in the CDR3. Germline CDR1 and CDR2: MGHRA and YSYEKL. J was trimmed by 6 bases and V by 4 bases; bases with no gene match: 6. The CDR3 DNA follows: TGCGCCAGCAGCCCACGGACAGGGGGGACCAATGAGCAGTTCTTC. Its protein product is CASSPRTGGTNEQFF.

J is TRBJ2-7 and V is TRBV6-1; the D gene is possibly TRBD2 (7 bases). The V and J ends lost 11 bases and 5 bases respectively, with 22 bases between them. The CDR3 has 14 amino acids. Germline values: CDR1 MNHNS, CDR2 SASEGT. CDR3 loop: CASSLGGPPNEQYF. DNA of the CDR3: TGTGCCTCATCACTGGGGGGGCCCCCTAACGAGCAGTACTTC.

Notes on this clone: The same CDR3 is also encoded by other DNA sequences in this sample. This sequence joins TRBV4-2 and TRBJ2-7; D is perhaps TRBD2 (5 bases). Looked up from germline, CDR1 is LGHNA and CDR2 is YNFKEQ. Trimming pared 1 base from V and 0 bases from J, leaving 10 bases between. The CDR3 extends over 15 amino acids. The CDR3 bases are TGTGCCAGCAGCCAAGTCGCGGGCCCCTCCTACGAGCAGTACTTC. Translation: CASSQVAGPSYEQYF.

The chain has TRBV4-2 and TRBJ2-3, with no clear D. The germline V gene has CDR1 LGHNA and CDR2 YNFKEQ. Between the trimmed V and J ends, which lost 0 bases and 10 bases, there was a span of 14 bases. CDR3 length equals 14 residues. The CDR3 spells CASSQDSSSSAQYF. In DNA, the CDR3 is TGTGCCAGCAGCCAAGACTCTAGTTCGTCGGCGCAGTATTTT.

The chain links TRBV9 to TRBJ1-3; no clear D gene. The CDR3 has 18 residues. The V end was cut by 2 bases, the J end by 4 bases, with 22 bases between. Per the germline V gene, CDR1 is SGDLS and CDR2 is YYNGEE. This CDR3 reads CASSVRSAWDSRGNTIYF. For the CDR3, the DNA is TGTGCCAGCAGCGTTCGTAGCGCGTGGGATTCGAGAGGAAACACCATATATTTT.

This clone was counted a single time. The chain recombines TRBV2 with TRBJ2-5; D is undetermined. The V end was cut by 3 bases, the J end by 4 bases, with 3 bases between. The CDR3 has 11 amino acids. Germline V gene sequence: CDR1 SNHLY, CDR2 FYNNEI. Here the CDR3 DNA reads TGTGCCAGCAGTGAGGCAGAGACCCAGTACTTC. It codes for CASSEAETQYF.

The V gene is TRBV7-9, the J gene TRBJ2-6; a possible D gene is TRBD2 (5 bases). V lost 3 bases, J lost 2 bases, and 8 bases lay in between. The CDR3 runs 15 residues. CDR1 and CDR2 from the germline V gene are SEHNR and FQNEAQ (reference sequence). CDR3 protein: CASSFEGPGANVLTF. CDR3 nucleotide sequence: TGTGCCAGCAGCTTTGAGGGTCCTGGGGCCAACGTCCTGACTTTC.

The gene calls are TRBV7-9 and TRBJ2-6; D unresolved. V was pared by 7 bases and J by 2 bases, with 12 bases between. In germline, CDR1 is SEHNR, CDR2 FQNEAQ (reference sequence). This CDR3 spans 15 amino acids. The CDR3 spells CASNGGLPGANVLTF. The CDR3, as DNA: TGTGCCAGCAACGGCGGCCTTCCTGGGGCCAACGTCCTGACTTTC.

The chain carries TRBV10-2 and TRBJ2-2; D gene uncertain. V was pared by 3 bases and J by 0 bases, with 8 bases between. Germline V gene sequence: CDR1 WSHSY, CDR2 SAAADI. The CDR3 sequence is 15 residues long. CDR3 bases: TGCGCCAGCAGTGATCATTACTCGAACACCGGGGAGCTGTTTTTT. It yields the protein CASSDHYSNTGELFF.

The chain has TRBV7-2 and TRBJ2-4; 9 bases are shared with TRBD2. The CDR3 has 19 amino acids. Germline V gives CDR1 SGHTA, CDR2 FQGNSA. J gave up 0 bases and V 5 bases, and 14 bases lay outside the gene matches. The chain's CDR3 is CASSRGGAGGSLAKNIQYF. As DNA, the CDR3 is TGTGCCAGCAGCCGCGGCGGAGCGGGAGGTTCCCTAGCCAAAAACATTCAGTACTTC.

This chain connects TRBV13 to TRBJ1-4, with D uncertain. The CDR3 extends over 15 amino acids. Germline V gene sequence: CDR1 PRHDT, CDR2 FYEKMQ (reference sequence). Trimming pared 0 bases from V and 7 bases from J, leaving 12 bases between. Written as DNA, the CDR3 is TGTGCCAGCAGCTTAGGGGCAACGGGGATTGAAAAACTGTTTTTT. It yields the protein CASSLGATGIEKLFF.

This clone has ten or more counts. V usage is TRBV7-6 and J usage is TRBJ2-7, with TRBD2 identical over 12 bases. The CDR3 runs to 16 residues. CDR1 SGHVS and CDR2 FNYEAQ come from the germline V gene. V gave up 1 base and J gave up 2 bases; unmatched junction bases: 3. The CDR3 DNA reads TGTGCCAGCAGCTTAGAGGCTAGCGGGGGGGCCTACGAGCAGTACTTC. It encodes CASSLEASGGAYEQYF.

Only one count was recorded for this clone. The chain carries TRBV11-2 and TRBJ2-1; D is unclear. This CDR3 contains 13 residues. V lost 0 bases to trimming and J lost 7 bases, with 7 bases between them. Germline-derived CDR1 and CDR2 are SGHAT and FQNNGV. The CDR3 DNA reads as TGTGCCAGCAGCTTAGATTCAGTTAATGAGCAGTTCTTC. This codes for CASSLDSVNEQFF.

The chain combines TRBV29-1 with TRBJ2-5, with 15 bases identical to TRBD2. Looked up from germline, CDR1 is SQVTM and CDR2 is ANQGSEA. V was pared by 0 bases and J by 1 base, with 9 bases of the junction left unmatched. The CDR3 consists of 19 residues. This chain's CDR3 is CSVEDLGTSGRPIQETQYF. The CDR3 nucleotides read TGCAGCGTTGAAGATCTCGGGACTAGCGGGAGGCCCATCCAAGAGACCCAGTACTTC. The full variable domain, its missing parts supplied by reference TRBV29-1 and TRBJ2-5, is SAVISQKPSRDICQRGTSLTIQCQVDSQVTMMFWYRQQPGQSLTLIATANQGSEATYESGFVIDKFPISRPNLTFSTLTVSNMSPEDSSIYLCSVEDLGTSGRPIQETQYFGPGTRLLVL.

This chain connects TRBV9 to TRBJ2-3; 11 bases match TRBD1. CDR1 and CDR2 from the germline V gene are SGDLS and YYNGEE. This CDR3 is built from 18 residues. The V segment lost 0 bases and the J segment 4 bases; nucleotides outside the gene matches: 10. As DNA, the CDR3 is TGTGCCAGCAGCGTAGCTACAATGGGACAGGGGGGGGCAGATACGCAGTATTTT. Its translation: CASSVATMGQGGADTQYF.

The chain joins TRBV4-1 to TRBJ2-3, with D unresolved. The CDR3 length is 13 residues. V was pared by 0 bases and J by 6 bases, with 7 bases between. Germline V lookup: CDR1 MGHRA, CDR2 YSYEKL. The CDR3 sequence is CASSQDPGDTQYF. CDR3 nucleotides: TGCGCCAGCAGCCAAGACCCCGGGGATACGCAGTATTTT.

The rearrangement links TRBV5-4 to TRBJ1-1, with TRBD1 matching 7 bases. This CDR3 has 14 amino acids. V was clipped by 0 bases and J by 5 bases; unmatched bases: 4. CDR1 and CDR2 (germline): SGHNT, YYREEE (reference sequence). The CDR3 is CASSLEGAFTEAFF. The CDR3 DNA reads TGTGCCAGCAGCTTGGAGGGGGCGTTTACTGAAGCTTTCTTT.